This is a list of T cell receptor beta chains from one sample in a study of cytomegalovirus exposure and HLA in healthy donors. TCRdb's copy holds only in-frame clones and misses some; the assay was immunoSEQ multiplex PCR. Among some 180,000 clones listed, 65% to 90% were seen once. Sequenced input: PBMCs. The receptors originated from a girl aged 2-10 years in good health and CMV-seropositive. Each CDR3 is given with its conserved first and last residue. D genes are given only for firm matches. The size entry is marked missing in some rows and otherwise reads once, few, many or a size class.

d_gene	v_gene	j_gene	abundance	CDR3aa	CDR3nt
TRBD2	TRBV30	TRBJ2-7	-	CAWSGGTTYEQYF	TGTGCCTGGAGTGGCGGGACTACCTACGAGCAGTACTTC
-	TRBV19	TRBJ2-7	once	CASSVGLTRCEQYF	TGTGCCAGTAGTGTGGGGCTCACCCGGTGCGAGCAGTACTTC
TRBD2	TRBV5-6	TRBJ2-3	-	CASSFSGRRLTDTQYF	TGTGCCAGCAGCTTTAGCGGGAGGCGGTTAACAGATACGCAGTATTTT
-	TRBV5-1	TRBJ1-2	-	CASKNGQDYGYTF	TGCGCCAGCAAAAACGGTCAGGACTATGGCTACACCTTC
-	TRBV5-4	TRBJ2-3	-	CASSLESRTDTQYF	TGTGCCAGCAGCTTGGAATCCCGGACAGATACGCAGTATTTT
-	TRBV18	TRBJ1-2	-	CASSSKPGLRNDYGYTF	TGTGCCAGCTCAAGTAAGCCGGGACTAAGAAATGACTATGGCTACACCTTC
TRBD1	TRBV25-1	TRBJ2-7	-	CASSDKGQLYEQYF	TGTGCCAGCAGTGATAAGGGACAGCTTTACGAGCAGTACTTC
TRBD2	TRBV5-4	TRBJ2-1	-	CASSLVSGGGTYNEQFF	TGTGCCAGCAGCTTAGTTAGCGGGGGGGGAACCTACAATGAGCAGTTCTTC
-	TRBV5-1	TRBJ1-2	once	CASSQPGLEDYTF	TGCGCCAGCAGCCAACCGGGACTAGAGGACTACACCTTC
-	TRBV30	TRBJ1-2	-	CAWSVEDYGYTF	TGTGCCTGGAGTGTCGAGGACTATGGCTACACCTTC
-	TRBV5-5	TRBJ1-6	-	CASSFAGGITPQNSPLHF	TGTGCCAGCAGCTTTGCCGGGGGGATCACCCCGCAAAATTCACCCCTCCACTTT
TRBD1	TRBV27	TRBJ1-1	-	CASRGTGANTEAFF	TGTGCCAGCAGAGGGACAGGGGCGAACACTGAAGCTTTCTTT
TRBD1	TRBV7-3	TRBJ1-1	once	CASSLRDRGFSEAFF	TGTGCCAGCAGCCTCCGGGACAGGGGTTTCTCTGAAGCTTTCTTT
-	TRBV7-3	TRBJ2-6	-	CTSSFAWSVLTF	TGTACCAGCAGCTTTGCGTGGAGCGTCCTGACTTTC
TRBD1	TRBV4-1	TRBJ2-5	many	CASSQDSGQFMETQYF	TGCGCCAGCAGCCAAGATTCGGGACAGTTTATGGAGACCCAGTACTTC
-	TRBV30	TRBJ2-1	-	CAWRSSEYNEQFF	TGTGCCTGGAGGTCTAGCGAGTACAATGAGCAGTTCTTC
TRBD2	TRBV11-2	TRBJ2-3	-	CASSPAGTSGLYTQYF	TGTGCCAGCAGCCCAGCTGGGACTAGCGGGCTATATACGCAGTATTTT
-	TRBV6-1	TRBJ1-2	-	CASSEEVAGPDGYTF	TGTGCCAGCAGTGAAGAGGTGGCAGGCCCTGATGGCTACACCTTC
-	TRBV19	TRBJ2-7	-	CASSPNFPGEQYF	TGTGCCAGTAGTCCAAATTTTCCGGGGGAGCAGTACTTC
-	TRBV27	TRBJ1-4	-	CASSYSATNEKLFF	TGTGCCAGCAGTTACTCGGCAACTAATGAAAAACTGTTTTTT
-	TRBV11-2	TRBJ2-1	-	CASSLVSGRNEQFF	TGTGCCAGCAGCTTAGTATCCGGGAGAAATGAGCAGTTCTTC
-	TRBV5-6	TRBJ2-7	once	CASSLLEGTYEQYF	TGTGCCAGCAGCTTATTGGAGGGTACCTACGAGCAGTACTTC
-	TRBV6-1	TRBJ2-1	-	CASTPGGEQFF	TGTGCCAGCACCCCCGGGGGTGAGCAGTTCTTC
TRBD1	TRBV6-5	TRBJ1-5	-	CASSWDRNNQPQHF	TGTGCCAGCAGTTGGGACAGGAACAATCAGCCCCAGCATTTT
-	TRBV12-5	TRBJ2-3	-	CASVWTAGAADTQYF	TGTGCTAGTGTCTGGACCGCGGGGGCAGCAGATACGCAGTATTTT
TRBD1	TRBV25-1	TRBJ1-3	few	CASSEDRGFGNTIYF	TGTGCCAGCAGTGAGGACAGGGGGTTTGGAAACACCATATATTTT
TRBD2	TRBV28	TRBJ2-1	-	CASIPGTSSYNEQFF	TGTGCCAGCATACCCGGGACTAGCAGCTACAATGAGCAGTTCTTC
TRBD1	TRBV15	TRBJ2-1	-	CATSREDRGSDEQFF	TGTGCCACCAGCAGGGAGGACAGGGGAAGCGATGAGCAGTTCTTC
-	TRBV6-6	TRBJ1-2	-	CASFELQGYGYTF	TGTGCCAGCTTCGAACTCCAGGGGTATGGCTACACCTTC
TRBD2	TRBV13	TRBJ2-7	-	CASSLGGRGGSYEQYF	TGTGCCAGCAGCTTAGGCGGCCGCGGGGGGAGCTACGAGCAGTACTTC
TRBD2	TRBV6-1	TRBJ2-1	-	CASSGSGRKANEQFF	TGTGCCAGCAGTGGTAGCGGGAGGAAGGCCAATGAGCAGTTCTTC
TRBD1	TRBV6-1	TRBJ2-1	-	CASRKDREYNEQFF	TGTGCCAGCAGGAAGGACAGGGAGTACAATGAGCAGTTCTTC
TRBD2	TRBV27	TRBJ2-7	-	CASRSGGYYEQYF	TGTGCCAGCAGATCCGGGGGGTACTACGAGCAGTACTTC
TRBD1	TRBV30	TRBJ2-7	-	CAWTHLGQGYEQYF	TGTGCCTGGACTCACCTCGGACAGGGGTACGAGCAGTACTTC
-	TRBV5-1	TRBJ1-1	-	CASSLTVNTEAFF	TGCGCCAGCAGCTTGACAGTGAACACTGAAGCTTTCTTT
-	TRBV29-1	TRBJ1-2	-	CSVDNNYGYTF	TGCAGCGTGGACAACAACTATGGCTACACCTTC
TRBD1	TRBV6-1	TRBJ1-5	-	CASSERDRDYSNQPQHF	TGTGCCAGCAGTGAGAGAGACAGGGATTATAGCAATCAGCCCCAGCATTTT
-	TRBV29-1	TRBJ1-2	-	CSVALPSYGYTF	TGCAGCGTTGCACTGCCCTCCTATGGCTACACCTTC
-	TRBV7-3	TRBJ2-7	-	CASSPGGGRSYEQYF	TGTGCCAGCAGCCCTGGTGGAGGGAGGTCCTACGAGCAGTACTTC
TRBD1	TRBV5-1	TRBJ1-1	few	CASGGQDNTEAFF	TGCGCCAGTGGGGGACAGGACAACACTGAAGCTTTCTTT
-	TRBV6-5	TRBJ2-5	-	CASTERETQYF	TGTGCCAGCACCGAGAGGGAGACCCAGTACTTC
TRBD2	TRBV2	TRBJ2-5	-	CASPIRASGREETQYF	TGTGCCAGCCCCATTCGGGCTAGCGGGAGGGAAGAGACCCAGTACTTC
-	TRBV30	TRBJ1-2	-	CAHRENYGYTF	TGTGCCCACAGGGAAAACTATGGCTACACCTTC
TRBD2	TRBV10-3	TRBJ2-1	-	CAIGGVAGGYEQFF	TGTGCCATCGGTGGGGTAGCGGGGGGTTATGAGCAGTTCTTC
-	TRBV9	TRBJ2-7	-	CASSVDGGSEQYF	TGTGCCAGCAGCGTAGATGGGGGGTCGGAGCAGTACTTC
-	TRBV6-7	TRBJ1-2	once	CASTLNGYTF	TGTGCCAGCACTTTAAATGGCTACACCTTC
TRBD1	TRBV7-2	TRBJ2-7	-	CASSPGTGGQYF	TGTGCCAGCAGTCCCGGGACAGGAGGGCAGTACTTC
TRBD1	TRBV30	TRBJ2-2	-	CATPEGTVNTGELFF	TGTGCCACCCCGGAAGGGACAGTGAACACCGGGGAGCTGTTTTTT